One and the same sample provided the 28 T cell receptor beta chains below, sequenced in a study of beta chain features in type 1 diabetes. Expressed TCRB transcripts were sequenced because the isolated RNA had all been reverse transcribed beforehand. Produced via immunoSEQ multiplex PCR; TCRdb's table is partial and in-frame only. The sample shows some 400,000 clones, about 14% of them seen only once. Sequenced: naive CD4+ T cells from blood. These receptors were collected from a woman between 18 and 30 years old in good health.

This clone has more than one count but fewer than ten. V and J are TRBV5-6 and TRBJ2-1; the match to TRBD2 covers 10 bases. The V and J ends lost 2 bases and 5 bases, in that order; junction bases with no gene match: 4. This CDR3 has 15 amino acids. Germline lookup yields CDR1 SGHDT and CDR2 YYEEEE. The CDR3 nucleotides are TGTGCCAGCAGCTTCCGGACTAGCGGACACAATGAGCAGTTCTTC. Its translation is CASSFRTSGHNEQFF.

The CDR3 loop reads CASSIRSEQFF. The CDR3, as DNA: TGTGCCAGTAGTATAAGGAGTGAGCAGTTCTTC. The chain uses TRBV19 and TRBJ2-1; no reliable D call. Germline V gives CDR1 LNHDA, CDR2 SQIVND (reference sequence). Deletions cut 2 bases from V and 9 bases from J, with 5 bases between. The CDR3 runs to 11 residues.

In this sample, this clone turned up a few times. The chain joins TRBV28 to TRBJ2-7, with 8 nucleotides matching TRBD2. J was trimmed by 4 bases and V by 3 bases; bases with no gene match: 8. Germline lookup yields CDR1 MDHEN and CDR2 SYDVKM. The CDR3 length is 15 residues. The CDR3 protein is CASSLTGTGGYEQYF. For the CDR3, the DNA is TGTGCCAGCAGTTTGACGGGGACGGGAGGGTACGAGCAGTACTTC.

The J gene is TRBJ2-7, the V gene TRBV6-5; D ambiguous. Germline V lookup: CDR1 MNHEY, CDR2 SVGAGI. V lost 2 bases, J lost 4 bases, and 15 bases lay in between. The CDR3 contains 15 residues. CDR3: CASSYLGSRTYEQYF. CDR3 sequence (DNA): TGTGCCAGCAGTTACCTCGGGTCCAGAACTTACGAGCAGTACTTC.

This chain connects TRBV27 to TRBJ1-4, with a weak D call TRBD1 (6 bases). Germline lookup yields CDR1 MNHEY and CDR2 SMNVEV (reference sequence). This CDR3 is 15 amino acids long. The V and J ends lost 1 base and 7 bases respectively, with 13 bases between them. As DNA, the CDR3 is TGTGCCAGCAGTTTATTCGCAGGGGCAGGTGAAAAACTGTTTTTT. Translation: CASSLFAGAGEKLFF.

In this sample, this clone turned up a few times. V usage is TRBV6-5 and J usage is TRBJ2-5, with 15 bases lining up with TRBD2. Germline loops: CDR1 MNHEY, CDR2 SVGAGI. This CDR3 has 15 amino acids. Germline trimming cut 8 bases from V and 4 bases from J; bases unmatched to any gene: 5. The CDR3: CASGLAGGAAETQYF. The CDR3 bases are TGTGCCAGCGGACTAGCGGGGGGGGCCGCAGAGACCCAGTACTTC.

There are a few counts of this clone. The rearrangement joins TRBV7-9 to TRBJ1-5, with a weak D call TRBD1 (5 bases). The CDR3 loop spans 15 amino acids. The germline gives CDR1 SEHNR, CDR2 FQNEAQ (reference sequence). Trimming took off 2 bases at V and 4 bases at J, with 12 bases between the two ends. The CDR3 coding sequence is TGTGCCAGCAGCTTATGGGGGGAGATGAATCAGCCCCAGCATTTT. Amino acid sequence: CASSLWGEMNQPQHF. Full variable domain (remainder filled in from reference TRBV7-9 and TRBJ1-5): DTGVSQNPRHKITKRGQNVTFRCDPISEHNRLYWYRQTLGQGPEFLTYFQNEAQLEKSRLLSDRFSAERPKGSFSTLEIQRTEQGDSAMYLCASSLWGEMNQPQHFGDGTRLSIL.

This clone was seen only a few times. The chain joins TRBV28 to TRBJ1-2; 8 bases agree with TRBD1. V dropped 11 bases and J dropped 8; count of bases not matched to a gene: 7. This CDR3 contains 11 residues. Germline CDR1 and CDR2: MDHEN and SYDVKM. The DNA for the CDR3 is TGTGCCGGAAGGACAGGGCTCGGCTACACCTTC. The encoded protein is CAGRTGLGYTF.

The chain uses TRBV2 and TRBJ1-1; TRBD1 might be the D (5 bases). The germline V gene has CDR1 SNHLY and CDR2 FYNNEI. The V gene lost 4 bases and the J gene lost 0 bases, with 9 bases spanning the gap. This CDR3 has 14 amino acids. CDR3 in DNA: TGTGCCAGCAGTGCCTCCAGGGTGAACACTGAAGCTTTCTTT. This encodes CASSASRVNTEAFF. Using reference TRBV2 and TRBJ1-1 for the parts outside the CDR3, the full variable domain is EPEVTQTPSHQVTQMGQEVILRCVPISNHLYFYWYRQILGQKVEFLVSFYNNEISEKSEIFDDQFSVERPDGSNFTLKIRSTKLEDSAMYFCASSASRVNTEAFFGQGTRLTVV.

The chain combines TRBV4-1 with TRBJ1-5; TRBD1 matches at 8 bases. The CDR3 is made up of 15 amino acids. With V trimmed by 1 base and J by 6 bases, 5 bases remained unmatched. Germline V gene sequence: CDR1 MGHRA, CDR2 YSYEKL. CDR3 protein: CASSQASDRAQPQHF. CDR3 bases: TGCGCCAGCAGCCAAGCCTCGGACAGGGCTCAGCCCCAGCATTTT.

The chain combines TRBV9 with TRBJ2-2; 14 nucleotides align to TRBD2. The CDR3 consists of 16 residues. Trimming at V came to 0 bases and at J to 5 bases, leaving 0 bases not matched to a gene. Germline loops: CDR1 SGDLS, CDR2 YYNGEE. In nucleotides, the CDR3 is TGTGCCAGCAGCGTAGGGACTAGCGGGAGGACCGGGGAGCTGTTTTTT. The encoded protein is CASSVGTSGRTGELFF.

This rearrangement joins TRBV4-2 to TRBJ2-3, with unresolved D. Germline lookup yields CDR1 LGHNA and CDR2 YNFKEQ. The CDR3 is made up of 15 amino acids. Trimming shortened V by 1 base and J by 2 bases, and 10 bases separated the two germline ends. The CDR3 loop is CASSQAGLHTDTQYF. CDR3 DNA sequence: TGTGCCAGCAGCCAAGCTGGCTTACACACAGATACGCAGTATTTT.

This clone turned up a few times. The gene calls are TRBV30 and TRBJ2-7; D perhaps matches TRBD1 (6 bases). The CDR3 is made up of 13 amino acids. V lost 0 bases and J lost 3, with 9 bases in between. Germline V lookup: CDR1 GTSNPN, CDR2 SVGIG (reference sequence). The CDR3 nucleotides read TGTGCCTGGAGTGTCAGGGGTTTCTACGAGCAGTACTTC. This encodes CAWSVRGFYEQYF.

This chain joins TRBV11-2 and TRBJ2-5, with D perhaps TRBD2 (6 bases). The V gene lost 4 bases and the J gene lost 3 bases, with 24 bases spanning the gap. The CDR3 covers 18 residues. CDR1 is SGHAT, CDR2 FQNNGV, per germline. The CDR3 bases are TGTGCCAGCAGCTCTTCGGGGACTCTCCCCGGGAGCGAAGAGACCCAGTACTTC. It is translated as CASSSSGTLPGSEETQYF.

This clone was detected only a few times. The rearrangement links TRBV23-1 to TRBJ1-4; D possibly corresponds to TRBD1 (6 bases). TRBV23-1 is labeled an ORF, and its function is uncertain. This CDR3 has 13 amino acids. V was shortened by 8 bases and J by 3 bases, with 10 bases between the two germline ends. The CDR3 DNA reads TGCGCCAGCCCGGACAGACCTAATGAAAAACTGTTTTTT. Amino acid sequence: CASPDRPNEKLFF.

This clone has more than one count but fewer than ten. The chain links TRBV29-1 to TRBJ2-1; the D gene is possibly TRBD1 (6 bases). The ends were cut back, 7 bases at V and 0 bases at J, with 10 bases in the middle. The CDR3 length is 13 residues. Germline CDR1 reads SQVTM; CDR2 reads ANQGSEA. The CDR3 is CSADRNSYNEQFF. The CDR3 DNA reads TGCAGCGCAGACAGGAACTCCTACAATGAGCAGTTCTTC.

This clone came up a few times. The CDR3 spells CASGYSSTDTQYF. CDR3 bases: TGCGCCAGTGGATACAGTAGCACAGATACGCAGTATTTT. The V and J genes are TRBV5-1 and TRBJ2-3, with unresolved D. CDR1 is SGHRS and CDR2 is YFSETQ in the germline V gene. V lost 8 bases to trimming and J lost 0 bases, with 10 bases between them. The CDR3 has 13 amino acids.

V usage is TRBV2 and J usage is TRBJ2-1; TRBD2 matches 11 bases. Germline V lookup: CDR1 SNHLY, CDR2 FYNNEI. This CDR3 has 16 amino acids. V lost 2 bases, J lost 10 bases, and 10 bases stayed unmatched. This CDR3 is CASSENGIAGGLEQFF. The CDR3 DNA reads as TGTGCCAGCAGTGAAAACGGGATAGCGGGAGGGCTGGAGCAGTTCTTC.

This clone has just a few counts. This chain connects TRBV10-1 to TRBJ2-5; D gene uncertain. Germline V CDR1 and CDR2: WNHNN, SYGVQD (reference sequence). Deletions cut 2 bases from V and 4 bases from J, with 8 bases between. The CDR3 loop spans 13 amino acids. The CDR3 DNA follows: TGCGCCAGCAGTGAGGGGCGTGTAGAGACCCAGTACTTC. It codes for CASSEGRVETQYF.

The rearrangement links TRBV14 to TRBJ2-1, with D unresolved. V lost 4 bases, J lost 1 base, and 11 bases lay in between. The CDR3 consists of 15 residues. From germline, CDR1 is SGHDN and CDR2 FVKESK. In DNA form, the CDR3 reads TGTGCCAGCAGCCCCTCCCCTCGGTCCTACAATGAGCAGTTCTTC. Its translation is CASSPSPRSYNEQFF. Together with reference TRBV14 and TRBJ2-1, the CDR3 gives the full variable domain: EAGVTQFPSHSVIEKGQTVTLRCDPISGHDNLYWYRRVMGKEIKFLLHFVKESKQDESGMPNNRFLAERTGGTYSTLKVQPAELEDSGVYFCASSPSPRSYNEQFFGPGTRLTVL.

CDR3 region: CASSLEQPYEQYF. CDR3 sequence (DNA): TGTGCCAGCAGTTTAGAACAGCCTTACGAGCAGTACTTC. V gene TRBV28 combines with J gene TRBJ2-7; D uncertain. Germline values: CDR1 MDHEN, CDR2 SYDVKM. V lost 2 bases to trimming and J lost 4 bases, with 9 bases between them. The CDR3 runs 13 residues.

The chain couples TRBV7-3 to TRBJ2-1; TRBD2 is a possible D gene (6 bases). The CDR3 has 17 amino acids. Germline V gene data show CDR1 as SGHTA and CDR2 as FQGTGA. With 0 bases removed from V and 4 bases from J, the gap between germline ends came to 16 bases. In nucleotides, the CDR3 is TGTGCCAGCAGCTTAACTGGGACTCCCTATAATTACAATGAGCAGTTCTTC. Translating it yields CASSLTGTPYNYNEQFF.

This clone was seen a few times. V is TRBV7-9 and J is TRBJ2-3; unclear D gene. V was shortened by 6 bases and J by 2 bases, with 12 bases between the two germline ends. In germline, CDR1 is SEHNR, CDR2 FQNEAQ (reference sequence). This CDR3 contains 14 residues. The CDR3 is CASSLSGYTDTQYF. In DNA, the CDR3 is TGTGCCAGCAGTCTTTCAGGATACACAGATACGCAGTATTTT.

This clone was observed a handful of times. The rearrangement links TRBV21-1 to TRBJ2-5; the table's TRBD2 call for D was not verified on the DNA. TRBV21-1 is recorded as a pseudogene. The CDR3 loop spans 15 amino acids. Here the CDR3 DNA reads TGTGCCAGCAGCAGGGGGGTAGAACAGCAAGAGACCCAGTACTTC. This translates into CASSRGVEQQETQYF.

This clone came up a few times. The chain couples TRBV5-1 to TRBJ1-1; TRBD1 might be the D (5 bases). The CDR3 is 16 amino acids. Germline V gene lookup returns CDR1 SGHRS and CDR2 YFSETQ. V lost 0 bases and J 4 bases, leaving 16 bases between the germline ends. CDR3 protein: CASSLAFGHAATEAFF. CDR3 sequence (DNA): TGCGCCAGCAGCTTGGCGTTCGGACACGCGGCCACTGAAGCTTTCTTT.

This clone was seen a few times. CDR3 sequence reads: CATSRDKQGALYF. The CDR3 DNA reads as TGTGCCACCAGCAGAGACAAACAGGGGGCTCTGTACTTC. The chain carries TRBV15 and TRBJ2-7, with 9 bases lining up with TRBD1. This CDR3 has 13 residues. CDR1 LNHNV and CDR2 YYDKDF come from the germline V gene (reference sequence). The J segment lost 12 bases and the V segment lost 0 bases, leaving 6 bases of the junction unmatched.

This clone was counted only a few times. The DNA for the CDR3 is TGCGCCAGCAGCCCCGGACTAGCGGGGAATAAGAATGAGCAGTTCTTC. Protein product: CASSPGLAGNKNEQFF. The V call is TRBV5-1, the J call TRBJ2-1; 12 bases are a match to TRBD2. V was clipped by 4 bases and J by 7 bases; unmatched bases: 9. Germline V gives CDR1 SGHRS, CDR2 YFSETQ. The CDR3 is made up of 16 amino acids.

The chain uses TRBV27 and TRBJ1-5; 10 bases map to TRBD1. This CDR3 has 13 amino acids. J gave up 6 bases and V 6 bases, and 2 bases lay outside the gene matches. Looked up from germline, CDR1 is MNHEY and CDR2 is SMNVEV (reference sequence). CDR3 loop: CASSRDRGQPQHF. The CDR3 nucleotides read TGTGCCAGCAGCCGGGACAGGGGTCAGCCCCAGCATTTT.